This T cell receptor beta chain is drawn from a study of control samples from healthy donors and cancer patients. The V and J ends lost 1 base and 5 bases respectively, with 11 bases between them. Looked up from germline, CDR1 is LGHDT and CDR2 is YNNKEL (reference sequence). This CDR3 has 14 amino acids. Clones were sequenced by immunoSEQ multiplex PCR, and TCRdb holds only the in-frame ones, with some missing. The sample carries some 140,000 clones, roughly 86% recorded once. The sequenced sample was PBMCs. This chain links TRBV3-1 (or the pseudogene TRBV3-2) with TRBJ2-5; maybe TRBD2 (5 bases). The sequence came from a man in his fifties or sixties with head and neck cancer. For the CDR3, the DNA is TGTGCCAGCAGCCAAGCAGCACGCGGGGAGACCCAGTACTTC. The encoded protein is CASSQAARGETQYF.